These 10 T cell receptor beta chains originate from one sample sequenced in a study of blood T cells in healthy people across ages. It was with a sample-barcoded 5' primer and a J-beta primer mix that a second PCR of about 6 to 12 cycles was run. TCRdb fed the 5' RACE reads into MiXCR, producing one record per CDR3 protein. There are approximately 600,000 distinct CDR3 sequences in the sample; approximately 59% occur only once, and roughly 34% lies in the top ten. The sample was blood. The receptors come from a man aged 55 to 69 in good health.

This clonotype was counted between two and nine times. The J gene is TRBJ2-1, the V gene TRBV7-9, with D uncertain. The CDR3 sequence is 14 residues long. V was trimmed by 2 bases and J by 4 bases, leaving 9 bases between them. Looked up from germline, CDR1 is SEHNR and CDR2 is FQNEAQ (reference sequence). CDR3 loop: CASSLRTTYNEQFF. The CDR3 nucleotides are TGTGCCAGCAGCTTACGGACCACTTACAATGAGCAGTTCTTC. The full variable domain, its missing parts supplied by reference TRBV7-9 and TRBJ2-1, is DTGVSQNPRHKITKRGQNVTFRCDPISEHNRLYWYRQTLGQGPEFLTYFQNEAQLEKSRLLSDRFSAERPKGSFSTLEIQRTEQGDSAMYLCASSLRTTYNEQFFGPGTRLTVL.

This clonotype has only a few counts. This CDR3 is CASSEGHPRGGYGYTF. As DNA, the CDR3 is TGTGCCAGCAGTGAGGGGCATCCGAGAGGGGGCTATGGCTACACCTTC. The chain employs TRBV2 and TRBJ1-2; a weak D match, TRBD1 (6 bases). CDR1 and CDR2 (germline): SNHLY, FYNNEI. Trimming left V 3 bases short and J 4 bases short, with 18 bases between. The CDR3 covers 16 residues. Full variable domain (rest looked up from reference TRBV2 and TRBJ1-2): EPEVTQTPSHQVTQMGQEVILRCVPISNHLYFYWYRQILGQKVEFLVSFYNNEISEKSEIFDDQFSVERPDGSNFTLKIRSTKLEDSAMYFCASSEGHPRGGYGYTFGSGTRLTVV.

The CDR3 here is CASGTGVEETQYF. In DNA form, the CDR3 reads TGCGCCAGCGGGACAGGCGTAGAAGAGACCCAGTACTTC. The chain couples TRBV5-1 to TRBJ2-5; 8 nucleotides agree with TRBD1. The germline CDR1 and CDR2 sequences are SGHRS and YFSETQ. J lost 3 bases, V lost 7 bases, and 5 bases had no gene match. This CDR3 spans 13 amino acids. The full variable domain, its missing parts supplied by reference TRBV5-1 and TRBJ2-5, is KAGVTQTPRYLIKTRGQQVTLSCSPISGHRSVSWYQQTPGQGLQFLFEYFSETQRNKGNFPGRFSGRQFSNSRSEMNVSTLELGDSALYLCASGTGVEETQYFGPGTRLLVL.

The CDR3 loop reads CASSGRVATDTQYF. In DNA form, the CDR3 reads TGTGCCAGCAGTGGGAGGGTAGCCACAGATACGCAGTATTTT. This rearrangement joins TRBV6-5 to TRBJ2-3; 7 bases are shared with TRBD2. The CDR3 consists of 14 residues. Germline values: CDR1 MNHEY, CDR2 SVGAGI. V lost 5 bases to trimming and J lost 2 bases; unmatched junction nucleotides: 4.

This clonotype appeared a few times. The J gene is TRBJ2-3, the V gene TRBV4-1; 7 bases are a match to TRBD2. The CDR3 runs to 15 residues. V was clipped by 2 bases and J by 7 bases; unmatched bases: 9. In germline, CDR1 is MGHRA, CDR2 YSYEKL. The CDR3 DNA is TGCGCCAGCAGCCAACAAGGGAGGGGTTGGAATACGCAGTATTTT. Translation: CASSQQGRGWNTQYF.

V gene TRBV11-2 combines with J gene TRBJ2-7, with 8 bases aligning to TRBD1. CDR1 is SGHAT, CDR2 FQNNGV, per germline. This CDR3 region has 14 residues. V trimming: 5 bases; J trimming: 1 base; junction bases outside the gene matches: 4. In nucleotides, the CDR3 is TGTGCCAGCAGCCCCAACAGGGGGTCCTACGAGCAGTACTTC. This encodes CASSPNRGSYEQYF.

The CDR3 loop is CASSPRGSSYNEQYF. CDR3 DNA: TGTGCCAGCTCACCAAGAGGAAGCTCCTACAATGAGCAGTACTTC. The chain is built from TRBV18 and TRBJ2-1; no reliable D call. The DNA end is a closer match to TRBJ2-7, so the J assignment may be wrong. The germline V gene has CDR1 KGHSH and CDR2 LQKENI. The CDR3 consists of 15 residues.

This clonotype was counted a few times. The rearrangement uses TRBV28 and TRBJ2-1; D gene uncertain. The tail of the sequence fits TRBJ2-7 better, so the J call may be wrong. The CDR3 has 11 residues. Germline loops: CDR1 MDHEN, CDR2 SYDVKM. The CDR3, as DNA: TGTGCCAGCAGTAAATGGAATGAGCAGTACTTC. It codes for CASSKWNEQYF.

This clonotype was seen once. The chain has TRBV15 and TRBJ2-3; 8 bases align to TRBD2. V gave up 1 base and J gave up 0 bases; unmatched junction bases: 18. The CDR3 extends over 21 amino acids. Germline CDR1 LNHNV, CDR2 YYDKDF (reference sequence). The CDR3 spells CATSRVLSGGDLIASTDTQYF. CDR3 nucleotide sequence: TGTGCCACCAGCAGAGTTTTAAGCGGGGGAGATTTAATAGCTAGCACAGATACGCAGTATTTT. The variable domain in full, completed from reference TRBV15 and TRBJ2-3, reads DAMVIQNPRYQVTQFGKPVTLSCSQTLNHNVMYWYQQKSSQAPKLLFHYYDKDFNNEADTPDNFQSRRPNTSFCFLDIRSPGLGDTAMYLCATSRVLSGGDLIASTDTQYFGPGTRLTVL.

This clonotype was counted a few times. The rearrangement joins TRBV6-1 to TRBJ2-5, with D perhaps being TRBD1 or TRBD2 (5 bases each). The J call may be incorrect, as the DNA end agrees better with TRBJ2-4. The CDR3 is 12 amino acids. CDR1 MNHNS and CDR2 SASEGT come from the germline V gene. The CDR3 spells CASSRGVNIQYF. DNA for the CDR3: TGTGCCAGCAGTCGAGGGGTGAACATTCAGTACTTC.